The T cell receptor beta chain under discussion was sequenced for a study of early T cells in non-severe SARS-CoV-2 infection. Study-level background: Alpha and beta chains were unpaired, from unsorted whole-blood bulk RNA.

One entry per CDR3 protein, called by TCRdb with MiXCR from the 5' RACE reads. Among about 61,000 distinct CDR3 sequences listed, 12% were seen once. Findings of the study overall: VDJdb-based annotation leaned toward anti-spike CD8 responses and missed private and CD4 specificities.

On this clonotype: Antigen: not known.

The source material was whole blood, sampled at baseline. The origin of this receptor is an adult who was a healthcare worker with PCR-confirmed SARS-CoV-2 infection or an uninfected control (not recorded which). The donor label of this sample is uncertain.

DNA of the CDR3: TGTGCCAGCAGCCAAATTGCCGGGGGGTTAGTATCGGACACTGAAGCTTTCTTT. Translation gives CASSQIAGGLVSDTEAFF. The chain carries TRBV4-2 and TRBJ1-1; D may be TRBD1 (5 bases). V was shortened by 2 bases and J by 3 bases, with 22 bases between the two germline ends. This CDR3 is built from 18 residues. In germline, CDR1 is LGHNA, CDR2 YNFKEQ.